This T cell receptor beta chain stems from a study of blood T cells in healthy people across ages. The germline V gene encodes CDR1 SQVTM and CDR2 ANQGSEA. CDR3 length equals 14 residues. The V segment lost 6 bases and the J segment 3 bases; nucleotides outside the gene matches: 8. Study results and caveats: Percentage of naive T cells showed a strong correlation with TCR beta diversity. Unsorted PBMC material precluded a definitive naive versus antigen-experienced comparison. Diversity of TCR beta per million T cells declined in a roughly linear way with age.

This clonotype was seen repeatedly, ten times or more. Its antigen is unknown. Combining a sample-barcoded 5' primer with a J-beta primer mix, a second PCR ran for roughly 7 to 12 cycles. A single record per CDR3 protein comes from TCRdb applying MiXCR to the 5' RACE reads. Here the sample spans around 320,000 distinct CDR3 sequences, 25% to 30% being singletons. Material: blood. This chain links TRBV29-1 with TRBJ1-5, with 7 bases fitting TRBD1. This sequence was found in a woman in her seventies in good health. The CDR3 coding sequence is TGCAGCGTATCCACGGACAGGCCCAATCAGCCCCAGCATTTT. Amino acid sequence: CSVSTDRPNQPQHF. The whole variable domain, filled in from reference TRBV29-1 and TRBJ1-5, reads SAVISQKPSRDICQRGTSLTIQCQVDSQVTMMFWYRQQPGQSLTLIATANQGSEATYESGFVIDKFPISRPNLTFSTLTVSNMSPEDSSIYLCSVSTDRPNQPQHFGDGTRLSIL.